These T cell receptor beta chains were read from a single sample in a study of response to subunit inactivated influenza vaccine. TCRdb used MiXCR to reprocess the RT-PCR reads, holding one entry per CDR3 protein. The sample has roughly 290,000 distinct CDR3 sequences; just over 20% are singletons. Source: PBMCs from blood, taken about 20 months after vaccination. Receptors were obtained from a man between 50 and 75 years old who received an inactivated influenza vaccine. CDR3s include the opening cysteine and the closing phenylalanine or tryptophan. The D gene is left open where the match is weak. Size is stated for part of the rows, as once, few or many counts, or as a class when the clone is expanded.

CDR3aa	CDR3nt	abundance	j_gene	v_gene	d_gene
CASSLYGMNTEAFF	TGTGCCAGCAGCTTGTACGGGATGAACACTGAAGCTTTCTTT	few	TRBJ1-1	TRBV7-9	NA
CASRQGQTPSYEQYF	TGCGCCAGCAGACAGGGACAGACTCCCTCCTACGAGCAGTACTTC	NA	TRBJ2-7	TRBV5-1	TRBD1
CASSLLALAGELFF	TGTGCCAGCAGTTTATTAGCCCTTGCCGGGGAGCTGTTTTTT	NA	TRBJ2-2	TRBV28	NA
CAISGGGSEQFF	TGTGCCATTAGCGGCGGGGGTAGTGAGCAGTTCTTC	NA	TRBJ2-1	TRBV10-3	TRBD2
CASSIGGYYGYTF	TGTGCCAGCAGCATAGGGGGCTACTATGGCTACACCTTC	few	TRBJ1-2	TRBV25-1	TRBD1
CASSRTSGRTDTQYF	TGTGCCAGCAGTCGGACTAGCGGGAGAACAGATACGCAGTATTTT	NA	TRBJ2-3	TRBV6-1	TRBD2
CASSPRTGWIVGYTF	TGTGCCAGCAGCCCACGGACAGGGTGGATTGTAGGCTACACCTTC	NA	TRBJ1-2	TRBV9	TRBD1
CASSRLTGGLETQYF	TGTGCCAGCAGTCGCCTTACAGGGGGCCTAGAGACCCAGTACTTC	NA	TRBJ2-5	TRBV27	TRBD1
CASSSEYTQYF	TGTGCCAGCAGCTCGGAGTATACGCAGTATTTT	few	TRBJ2-3	TRBV14	NA
CASSFKPRTDTQYF	TGTGCCAGCAGTTTCAAGCCTCGCACAGATACGCAGTATTTT	NA	TRBJ2-3	TRBV27	NA
CASSQVRTGDSYEQYF	TGCGCCAGCAGCCAAGTCCGGACAGGGGACTCCTACGAGCAGTACTTC	NA	TRBJ2-7	TRBV4-1	TRBD1
CSVGGIGYGYTF	TGCAGCGTTGGGGGGATCGGGTATGGCTACACCTTC	NA	TRBJ1-2	TRBV29-1	NA
CASSSAVGFNGYTF	TGTGCCAGCAGTTCCGCCGTGGGTTTCAATGGCTACACCTTC	NA	TRBJ1-2	TRBV12-3/TRBV12-4	NA
CASSLDTSGGYNEQFF	TGCGCCAGCAGCTTGGATACTAGCGGGGGTTACAATGAGCAGTTCTTC	few	TRBJ2-1	TRBV5-1	TRBD2
CASSLAGAKSTDTQYF	TGTGCCAGCAGTTTAGCGGGGGCGAAATCAACAGATACGCAGTATTTT	few	TRBJ2-3	TRBV28	NA
CASSQEMAVGEQYF	TGTGCCAGCAGCCAAGAGATGGCGGTCGGCGAGCAGTACTTC	once	TRBJ2-7	TRBV4-2	NA
CSVEETGGSYNEQFF	TGCAGCGTTGAAGAGACGGGGGGCTCCTACAATGAGCAGTTCTTC	many	TRBJ2-1	TRBV29-1	TRBD2
CAWTLGALETQYF	TGTGCCTGGACCCTGGGGGCATTGGAGACCCAGTACTTC	NA	TRBJ2-5	TRBV30	NA
CATSWTDSSNEQFF	TGTGCCACCAGCTGGACGGACTCTTCCAATGAGCAGTTCTTC	NA	TRBJ2-1	TRBV15	NA
CASSFRAGGLNTEAFF	TGTGCCAGCAGTTTCCGGGCAGGGGGGTTGAACACTGAAGCTTTCTTT	few	TRBJ1-1	TRBV12-3/TRBV12-4	TRBD1
CATSDRNTEAFF	TGTGCCACCAGTGATAGGAACACTGAAGCTTTCTTT	once	TRBJ1-1	TRBV24-1	NA
CASSATGSDEKLFF	TGTGCCAGCAGCGCGACAGGGAGTGACGAAAAACTGTTTTTT	NA	TRBJ1-4	TRBV5-4	TRBD1
CASGMNLNTEAFF	TGTGCCTCCGGGATGAATTTGAACACTGAAGCTTTCTTT	NA	TRBJ1-1	TRBV6-2/TRBV6-3	NA
CSASPGNYGYTF	TGCAGTGCTAGTCCCGGGAACTATGGCTACACCTTC	NA	TRBJ1-2	TRBV20-1	NA
CASSYQPAGEQYF	TGTGCCAGCAGTTACCAACCAGCCGGCGAGCAGTACTTC	NA	TRBJ2-7	TRBV6-2/TRBV6-3	NA
CASSMQRNTIYF	TGTGCCAGCAGCATGCAGCGAAACACCATATATTTT	NA	TRBJ1-3	TRBV7-2	NA
CASSSGTSGRNEQFF	TGTGCCAGCAGTTCTGGGACTAGCGGGAGGAATGAGCAGTTCTTC	few	TRBJ2-1	TRBV27	TRBD2
CSVGMNTEAFF	TGCAGCGTTGGGATGAACACTGAAGCTTTCTTT	NA	TRBJ1-1	TRBV29-1	NA
CASSLQENIQYF	TGTGCCAGCAGCCTTCAGGAAAACATTCAGTACTTC	NA	TRBJ2-4	TRBV13	NA
CASSLITGGLSSYEQYF	TGTGCCAGCAGTTTAATAACAGGGGGATTAAGCTCCTACGAGCAGTACTTC	NA	TRBJ2-7	TRBV28	TRBD1
CASMKGSGANVLTF	TGTGCCAGCATGAAGGGCTCTGGGGCCAACGTCCTGACTTTC	NA	TRBJ2-6	TRBV5-6	NA
CASSYYRGQRTEAFF	TGCGCCAGCAGCTACTACAGGGGGCAAAGGACTGAAGCTTTCTTT	NA	TRBJ1-1	TRBV5-1	TRBD1
CASSQDLGSSYEQYF	TGCGCCAGCAGCCAAGATCTCGGCAGCTCCTACGAGCAGTACTTC	few	TRBJ2-7	TRBV4-3	NA
CSGLDSLSTNEKLFF	TGCAGTGGGTTGGACAGTTTATCAACTAATGAAAAACTGTTTTTT	NA	TRBJ1-4	TRBV20-1	NA
CASRPPRDSNQTQHF	TGTGCCAGCAGGCCTCCCCGGGATAGCAATCAGACCCAGCATTTT	NA	TRBJ1-5	TRBV7-8	NA
CASSQEGQGYSPLHF	TGCGCCAGCAGCCAAGAGGGACAGGGGTATTCACCCCTCCACTTT	NA	TRBJ1-6	TRBV4-1	TRBD1
CASAPGFTDTQYF	TGTGCCTCAGCCCCCGGGTTCACAGATACGCAGTATTTT	NA	TRBJ2-3	TRBV2	NA
CASSMTGNQPQHF	TGTGCCAGTAGTATGACGGGTAATCAGCCCCAGCATTTT	many	TRBJ1-5	TRBV19	NA
CATSVTGSGVYNEQFF	TGTGCCACCAGTGTGACTGGAAGCGGGGTGTACAATGAGCAGTTCTTC	NA	TRBJ2-1	TRBV24-1	TRBD2
CSVEPVRPDRTNYGYTF	TGCAGCGTTGAACCTGTCCGACCCGATAGGACTAACTATGGCTACACCTTC	many	TRBJ1-2	TRBV29-1	NA
CASSPDSSNQPQHF	TGCGCCAGCAGCCCGGACAGTAGCAATCAGCCCCAGCATTTT	few	TRBJ1-5	TRBV5-1	NA